This T cell receptor beta chain was captured in a study of shared T cell receptors in the human thymus. Some clones are missing from TCRdb's copy, which holds only in-frame ones; the method was immunoSEQ multiplex PCR. The data show about 660,000 clones, more than 75% seen once. Per germline, CDR1 SGDLS and CDR2 YYNGEE. Trimming cost V 4 bases and J 4 bases; bases outside gene matches: 12. The CDR3 contains 16 residues. This sample was also put to use in a study of human thymus T cells. This second report adds: Thymic tissue was derived from resections collected during corrective heart surgery. Blood and thymic repertoires both appeared biased in V and J gene usage.

The sequencing sample was made of thymocytes. The receptor was derived from a boy younger than two with a congenital heart defect. The chain is built from TRBV9 and TRBJ2-7; TRBD2 matches at 9 bases. The CDR3 nucleotides read TGTGCCAGCAGCTTCCGGCTAGCGGGGACGGCTTACGAGCAGTACTTC. Protein sequence: CASSFRLAGTAYEQYF.